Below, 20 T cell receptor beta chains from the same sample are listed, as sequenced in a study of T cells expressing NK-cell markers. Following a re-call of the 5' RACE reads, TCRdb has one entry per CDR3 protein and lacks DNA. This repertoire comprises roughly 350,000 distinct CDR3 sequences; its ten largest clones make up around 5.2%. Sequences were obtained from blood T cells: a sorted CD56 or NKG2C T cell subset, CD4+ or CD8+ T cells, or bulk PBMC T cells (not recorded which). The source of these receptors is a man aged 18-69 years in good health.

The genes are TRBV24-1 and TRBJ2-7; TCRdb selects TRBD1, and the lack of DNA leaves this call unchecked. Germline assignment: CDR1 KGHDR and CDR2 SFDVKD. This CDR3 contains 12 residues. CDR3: CATRDRLNEQYF.

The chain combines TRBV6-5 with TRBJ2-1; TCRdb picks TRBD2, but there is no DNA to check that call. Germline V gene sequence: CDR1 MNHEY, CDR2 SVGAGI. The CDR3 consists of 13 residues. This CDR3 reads CASSYLRGGEQFF.

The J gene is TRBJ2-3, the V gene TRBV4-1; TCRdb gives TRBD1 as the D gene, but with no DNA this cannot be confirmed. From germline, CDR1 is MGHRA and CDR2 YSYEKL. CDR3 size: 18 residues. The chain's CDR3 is CASSQDQGGRGSTDTQYF.

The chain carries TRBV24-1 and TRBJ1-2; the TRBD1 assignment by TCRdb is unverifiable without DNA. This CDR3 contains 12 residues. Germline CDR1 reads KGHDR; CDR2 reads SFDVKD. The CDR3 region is CATHRVSYGYTF.

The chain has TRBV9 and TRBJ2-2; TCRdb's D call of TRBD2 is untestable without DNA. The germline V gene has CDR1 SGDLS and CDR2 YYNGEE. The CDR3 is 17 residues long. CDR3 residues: CASSVGLAGGNTGELFF.

The CDR3: CASSQGLAGEGTQYF. This chain joins TRBV4-2 and TRBJ2-5. CDR1 is LGHNA and CDR2 is YNFKEQ in the germline V gene. The CDR3 sequence is 15 residues long.

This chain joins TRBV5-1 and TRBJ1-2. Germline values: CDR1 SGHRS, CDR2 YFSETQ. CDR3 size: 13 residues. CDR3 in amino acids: CASSYRALEGYTF.

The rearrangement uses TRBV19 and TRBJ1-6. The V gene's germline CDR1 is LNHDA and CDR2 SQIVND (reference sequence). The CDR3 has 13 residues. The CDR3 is CASSTGRASPLHF.

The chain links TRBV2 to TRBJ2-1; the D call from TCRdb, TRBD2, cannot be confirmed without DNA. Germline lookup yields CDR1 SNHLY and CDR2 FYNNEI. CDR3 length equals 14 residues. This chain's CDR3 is CASEAGKTYNEQFF. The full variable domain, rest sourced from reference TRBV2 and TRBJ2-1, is EPEVTQTPSHQVTQMGQEVILRCVPISNHLYFYWYRQILGQKVEFLVSFYNNEISEKSEIFDDQFSVERPDGSNFTLKIRSTKLEDSAMYFCASEAGKTYNEQFFGPGTRLTVL.

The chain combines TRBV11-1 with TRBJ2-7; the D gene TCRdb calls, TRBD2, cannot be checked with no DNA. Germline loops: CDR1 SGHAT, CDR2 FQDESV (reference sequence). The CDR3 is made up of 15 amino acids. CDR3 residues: CASSLEASGSYEQYF.

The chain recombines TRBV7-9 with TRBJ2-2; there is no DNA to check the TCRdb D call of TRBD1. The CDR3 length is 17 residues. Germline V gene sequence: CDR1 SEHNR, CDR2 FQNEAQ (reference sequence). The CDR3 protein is CASSLGRDRGSPGELFF.

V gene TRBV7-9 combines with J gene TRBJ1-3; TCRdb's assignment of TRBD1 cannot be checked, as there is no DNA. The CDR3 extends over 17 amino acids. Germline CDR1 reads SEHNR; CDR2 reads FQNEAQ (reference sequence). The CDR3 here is CASSTGTGVGFGNTIYF. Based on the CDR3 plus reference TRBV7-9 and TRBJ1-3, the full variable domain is DTGVSQNPRHKITKRGQNVTFRCDPISEHNRLYWYRQTLGQGPEFLTYFQNEAQLEKSRLLSDRFSAERPKGSFSTLEIQRTEQGDSAMYLCASSTGTGVGFGNTIYFGEGSWLTVV.

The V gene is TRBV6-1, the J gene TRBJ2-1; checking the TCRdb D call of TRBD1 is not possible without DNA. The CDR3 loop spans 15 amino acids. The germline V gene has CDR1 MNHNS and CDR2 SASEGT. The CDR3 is CASRVGTWAFGEQFF.

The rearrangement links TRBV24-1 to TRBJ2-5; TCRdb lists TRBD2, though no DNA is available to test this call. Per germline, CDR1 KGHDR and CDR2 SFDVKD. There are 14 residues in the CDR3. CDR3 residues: CATSASGGQETQYF.

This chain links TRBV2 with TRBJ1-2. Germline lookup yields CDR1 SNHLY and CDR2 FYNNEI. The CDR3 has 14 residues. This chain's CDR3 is CASSEALRVQGYTF.

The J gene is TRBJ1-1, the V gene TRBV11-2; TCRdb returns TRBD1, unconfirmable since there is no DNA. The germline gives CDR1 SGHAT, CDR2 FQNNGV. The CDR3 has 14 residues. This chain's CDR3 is CASSLVFGGSEAFF. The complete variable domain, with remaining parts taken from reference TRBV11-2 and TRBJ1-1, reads EAGVAQSPRYKIIEKRQSVAFWCNPISGHATLYWYQQILGQGPKLLIQFQNNGVVDDSQLPKDRFSAERLKGVDSTLKIQPAKLEDSAVYLCASSLVFGGSEAFFGQGTRLTVV.

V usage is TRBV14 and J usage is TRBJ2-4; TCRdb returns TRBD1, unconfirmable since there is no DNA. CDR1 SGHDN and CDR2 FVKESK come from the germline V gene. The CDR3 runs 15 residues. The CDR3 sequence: CASSQGRAALAEVYF.

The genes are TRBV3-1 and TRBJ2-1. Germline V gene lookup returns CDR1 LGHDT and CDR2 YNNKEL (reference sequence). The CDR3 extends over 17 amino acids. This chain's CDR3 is CASSLPRSTGSYNEQFF.

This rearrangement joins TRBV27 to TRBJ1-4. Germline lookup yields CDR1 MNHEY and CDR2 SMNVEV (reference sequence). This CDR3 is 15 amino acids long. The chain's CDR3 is CASSLGGIRNEKLFF.

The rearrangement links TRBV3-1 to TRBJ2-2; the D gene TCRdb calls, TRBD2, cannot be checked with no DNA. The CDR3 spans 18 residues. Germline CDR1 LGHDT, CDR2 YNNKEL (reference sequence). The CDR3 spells CASSQEGYGARRRNKLFF.